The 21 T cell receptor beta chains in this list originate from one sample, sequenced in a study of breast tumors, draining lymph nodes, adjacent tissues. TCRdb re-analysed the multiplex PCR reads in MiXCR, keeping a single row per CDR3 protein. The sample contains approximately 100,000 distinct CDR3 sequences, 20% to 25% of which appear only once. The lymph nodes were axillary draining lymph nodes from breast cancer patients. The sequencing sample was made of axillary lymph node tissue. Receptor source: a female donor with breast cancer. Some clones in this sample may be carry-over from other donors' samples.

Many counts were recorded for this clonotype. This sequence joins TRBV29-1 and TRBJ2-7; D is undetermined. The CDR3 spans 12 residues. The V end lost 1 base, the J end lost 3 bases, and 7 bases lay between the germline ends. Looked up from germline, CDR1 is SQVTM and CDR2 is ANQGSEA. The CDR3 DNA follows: TGCAGCGTTGAAGGCCGTAACTACGAGCAGTACTTC. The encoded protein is CSVEGRNYEQYF.

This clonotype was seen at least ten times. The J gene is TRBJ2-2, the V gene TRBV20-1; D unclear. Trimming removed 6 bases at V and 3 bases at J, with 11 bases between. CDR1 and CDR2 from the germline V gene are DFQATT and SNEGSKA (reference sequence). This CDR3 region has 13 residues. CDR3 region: CSATDKDTGELFF. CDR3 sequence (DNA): TGCAGTGCCACAGACAAGGACACCGGGGAGCTGTTTTTT.

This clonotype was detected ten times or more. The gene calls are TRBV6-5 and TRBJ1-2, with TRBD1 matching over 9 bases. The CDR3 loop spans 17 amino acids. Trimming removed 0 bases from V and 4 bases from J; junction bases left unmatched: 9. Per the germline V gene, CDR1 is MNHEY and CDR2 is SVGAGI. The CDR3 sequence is CASSYSKRDRAVYGYTF. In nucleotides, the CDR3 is TGTGCCAGCAGTTACTCGAAAAGGGACAGGGCCGTCTATGGCTACACCTTC.

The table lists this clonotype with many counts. CDR3 in amino acids: CASSSRDREKLFF. The CDR3 region has the DNA TGTGCCAGCAGCTCGCGGGACAGGGAAAAACTGTTTTTT. The chain has TRBV7-9 and TRBJ1-4, with 8 bases identical to TRBD1. The germline CDR1 and CDR2 sequences are SEHNR and FQNEAQ (reference sequence). The CDR3 totals 13 residues. Trimming cost V 4 bases and J 8 bases; bases outside gene matches: 3.

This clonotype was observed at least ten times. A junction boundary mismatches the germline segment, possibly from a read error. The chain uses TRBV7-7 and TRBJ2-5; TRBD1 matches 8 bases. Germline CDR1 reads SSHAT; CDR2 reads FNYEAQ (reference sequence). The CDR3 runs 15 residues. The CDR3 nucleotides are TGTGCTAGCAGCCGTGGACAGGGCGTATGGGAGACCCAGTACTTC. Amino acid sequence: CASSRGQGVWETQYF.

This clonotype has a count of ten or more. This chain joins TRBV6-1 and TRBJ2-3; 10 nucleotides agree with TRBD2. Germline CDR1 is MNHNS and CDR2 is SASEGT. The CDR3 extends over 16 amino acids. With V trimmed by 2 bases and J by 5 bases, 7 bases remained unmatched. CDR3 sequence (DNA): TGTGCCAGCAGTGAAATTAGCGGGGGGAGGAAAGATACGCAGTATTTT. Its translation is CASSEISGGRKDTQYF.

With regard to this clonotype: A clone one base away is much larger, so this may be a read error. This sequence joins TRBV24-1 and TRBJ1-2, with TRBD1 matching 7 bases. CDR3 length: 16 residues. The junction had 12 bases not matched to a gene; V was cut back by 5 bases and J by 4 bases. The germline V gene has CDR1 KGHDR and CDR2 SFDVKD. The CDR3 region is CATSGWGRGNSYGYTF. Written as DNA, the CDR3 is TGTGCCACCAGTGGTTGGGGCAGGGGGAATAGCTATGGCTACACCTTC.

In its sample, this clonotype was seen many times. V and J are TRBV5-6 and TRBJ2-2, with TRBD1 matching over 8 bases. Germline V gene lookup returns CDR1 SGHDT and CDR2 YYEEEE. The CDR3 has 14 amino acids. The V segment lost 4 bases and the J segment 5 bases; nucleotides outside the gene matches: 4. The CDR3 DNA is TGTGCCAGCAGCGCGACAGGGGAAACCGGGGAGCTGTTTTTT. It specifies CASSATGETGELFF.

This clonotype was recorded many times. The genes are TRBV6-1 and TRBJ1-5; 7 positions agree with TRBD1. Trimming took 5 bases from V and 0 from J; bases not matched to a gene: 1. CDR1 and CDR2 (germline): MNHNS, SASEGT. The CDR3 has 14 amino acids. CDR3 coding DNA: TGTGCCAGCAGTCGGACAGGTAGCAATCAGCCCCAGCATTTT. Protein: CASSRTGSNQPQHF.

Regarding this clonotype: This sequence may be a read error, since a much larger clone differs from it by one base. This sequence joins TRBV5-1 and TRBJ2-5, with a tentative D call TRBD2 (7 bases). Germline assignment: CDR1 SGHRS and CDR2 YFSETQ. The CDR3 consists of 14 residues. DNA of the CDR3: TGCGCCAGCAGCTTAGGGACTACCCAGGGGACCCAGCACTTC. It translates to CASSLGTTQGTQHF.

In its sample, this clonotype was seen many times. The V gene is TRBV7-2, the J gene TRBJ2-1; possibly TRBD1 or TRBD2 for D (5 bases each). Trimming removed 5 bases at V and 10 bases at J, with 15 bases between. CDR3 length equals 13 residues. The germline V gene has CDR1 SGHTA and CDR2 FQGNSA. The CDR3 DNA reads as TGTGCCAGCAGCCGGGGACGGAAAGAAGAGCAGTTCTTC. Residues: CASSRGRKEEQFF. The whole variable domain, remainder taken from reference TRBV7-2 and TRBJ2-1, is GAGVSQSPSNKVTEKGKDVELRCDPISGHTALYWYRQSLGQGLEFLIYFQGNSAPDKSGLPSDRFSAERTGGSVSTLTIQRTQQEDSAVYLCASSRGRKEEQFFGPGTRLTVL.

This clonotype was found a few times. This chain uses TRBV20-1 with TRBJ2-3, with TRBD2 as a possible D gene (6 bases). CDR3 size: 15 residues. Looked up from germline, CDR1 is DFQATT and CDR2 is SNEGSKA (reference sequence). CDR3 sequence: CSALMRGGDTDTQYF. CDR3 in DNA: TGCAGCGCCTTGATGCGGGGTGGGGACACAGATACGCAGTATTTT.

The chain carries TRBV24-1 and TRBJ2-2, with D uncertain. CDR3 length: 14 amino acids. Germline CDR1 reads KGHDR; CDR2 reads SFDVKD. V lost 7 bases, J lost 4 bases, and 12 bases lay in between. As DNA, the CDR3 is TGTGCCACCAGCGGAAACAGCTGCACCGGGGAGCTGTTTTTT. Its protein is CATSGNSCTGELFF.

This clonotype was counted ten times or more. The CDR3 DNA follows: TGTGCCAGCCGCAGTCCGGTGGGGGAGCAGTACTTC. It encodes CASRSPVGEQYF. V and J are TRBV28 and TRBJ2-7; D unresolved. Germline loops: CDR1 MDHEN, CDR2 SYDVKM. The length of the CDR3 is 12 residues. With 8 bases removed from V and 7 bases from J, the gap between germline ends came to 15 bases.

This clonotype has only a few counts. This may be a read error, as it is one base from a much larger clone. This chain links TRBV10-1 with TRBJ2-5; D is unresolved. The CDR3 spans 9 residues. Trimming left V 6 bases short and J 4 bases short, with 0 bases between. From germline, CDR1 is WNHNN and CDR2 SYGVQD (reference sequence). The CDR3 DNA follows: TGCGCCAGCAGAGAGACCCAGTACTTC. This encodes CASRETQYF.

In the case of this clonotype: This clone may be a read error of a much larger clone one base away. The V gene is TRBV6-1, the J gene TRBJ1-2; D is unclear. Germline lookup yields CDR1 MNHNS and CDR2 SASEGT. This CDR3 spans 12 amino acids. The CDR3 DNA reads TGTGCCAGCAATGAAGGTATGGTTGGCCACACCTTC. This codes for CASNEGMVGHTF.

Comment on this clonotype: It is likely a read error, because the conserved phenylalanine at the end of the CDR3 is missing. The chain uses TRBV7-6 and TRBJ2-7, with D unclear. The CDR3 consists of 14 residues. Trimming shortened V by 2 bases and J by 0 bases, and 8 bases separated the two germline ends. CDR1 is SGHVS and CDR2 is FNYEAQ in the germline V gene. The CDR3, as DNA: TGTGCCAGCAGCTTAAACCCGAGCTCCTACGAGCAGTACCTC. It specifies CASSLNPSSYEQYL.

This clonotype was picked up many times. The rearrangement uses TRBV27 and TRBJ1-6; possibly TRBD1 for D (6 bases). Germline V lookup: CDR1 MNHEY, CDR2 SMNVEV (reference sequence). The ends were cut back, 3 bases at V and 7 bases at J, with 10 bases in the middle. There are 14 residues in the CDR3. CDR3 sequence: CASSLGQTNSPLHF. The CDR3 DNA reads TGTGCCAGCAGTTTGGGACAAACAAATTCACCCCTCCACTTT.

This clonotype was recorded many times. The DNA of the CDR3 is TGTGCCAGCAGTGCCGGGGCTGGGAGCAATCAGCCCCAGCATTTT. As protein: CASSAGAGSNQPQHF. This chain uses TRBV2 with TRBJ1-5; D is perhaps TRBD1 (5 bases). Germline CDR1 and CDR2: SNHLY and FYNNEI. The V gene lost 4 bases and the J gene lost 1 base, with 11 bases spanning the gap. The length of the CDR3 is 15 residues. The whole variable domain, remainder taken from reference TRBV2 and TRBJ1-5, is EPEVTQTPSHQVTQMGQEVILRCVPISNHLYFYWYRQILGQKVEFLVSFYNNEISEKSEIFDDQFSVERPDGSNFTLKIRSTKLEDSAMYFCASSAGAGSNQPQHFGDGTRLSIL.

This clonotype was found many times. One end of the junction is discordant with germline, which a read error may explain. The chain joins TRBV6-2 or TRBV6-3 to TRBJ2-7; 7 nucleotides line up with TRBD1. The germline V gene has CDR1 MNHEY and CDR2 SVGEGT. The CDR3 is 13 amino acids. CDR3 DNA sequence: TGTGCCAGCAGAAACCCAACAGGGGCCGACAGCATCTTC. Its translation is CASRNPTGADSIF.

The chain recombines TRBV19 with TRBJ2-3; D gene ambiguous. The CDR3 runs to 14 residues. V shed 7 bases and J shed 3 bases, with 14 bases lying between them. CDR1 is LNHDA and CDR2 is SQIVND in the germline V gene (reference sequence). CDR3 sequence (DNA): TGTGCCAGTAAGGAGCGCCCTAGAACAGATACGCAGTATTTT. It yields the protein CASKERPRTDTQYF.